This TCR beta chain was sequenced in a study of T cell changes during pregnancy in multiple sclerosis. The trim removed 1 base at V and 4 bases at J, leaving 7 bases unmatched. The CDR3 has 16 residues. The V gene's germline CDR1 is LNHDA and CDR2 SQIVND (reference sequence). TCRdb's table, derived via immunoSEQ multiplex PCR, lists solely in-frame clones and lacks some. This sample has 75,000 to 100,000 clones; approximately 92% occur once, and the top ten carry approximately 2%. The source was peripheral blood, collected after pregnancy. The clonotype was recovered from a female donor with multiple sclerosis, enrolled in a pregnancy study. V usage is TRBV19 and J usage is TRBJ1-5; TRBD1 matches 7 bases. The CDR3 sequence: CASSIGWDRINQPQHF. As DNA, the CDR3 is TGTGCCAGTAGTATAGGTTGGGACAGAATAAATCAGCCCCAGCATTTT.